What follows are 8 T cell receptor beta chains derived from one specimen sequenced in a study of T cells expressing NK-cell markers. Using the 5' RACE reads, TCRdb records one entry per CDR3 protein without DNA. In all, the sample yields almost 450,000 distinct CDR3 sequences. The sample consisted of blood T cells: a sorted CD56 or NKG2C T cell subset, CD4+ or CD8+ T cells, or bulk PBMC T cells (not recorded which). Every receptor here comes from a woman between 18 and 70 years old in good health.

This sequence joins TRBV7-2 and TRBJ2-5; TCRdb's D gene call, TRBD1, goes unchecked for lack of DNA. This CDR3 has 15 amino acids. Germline loops: CDR1 SGHTA, CDR2 FQGNSA. The CDR3 loop reads CASSLVRGRQETQYF.

V usage is TRBV5-1 and J usage is TRBJ2-1; the D call from TCRdb, TRBD1, cannot be confirmed without DNA. This CDR3 is built from 12 residues. Germline lookup yields CDR1 SGHRS and CDR2 YFSETQ. CDR3 amino acids: CASSVTVNEQFF.

This chain uses TRBV7-8 with TRBJ1-6; TCRdb lists TRBD1, though no DNA is available to test this call. The germline V gene encodes CDR1 SGHVS and CDR2 FQNEAQ. The CDR3 contains 14 residues. CDR3 sequence reads: CASSWTRVNSPLHF.

V usage is TRBV12-3 or TRBV12-4 and J usage is TRBJ1-4. This CDR3 contains 13 residues. The CDR3 sequence: CASNLNSVEKLFF.

The CDR3 loop reads CATSRTGSAGPTIYF. The genes are TRBV15 and TRBJ1-3. CDR1 is LNHNV and CDR2 is YYDKDF in the germline V gene (reference sequence). The CDR3 is 15 amino acids. The full variable domain, its missing parts supplied by reference TRBV15 and TRBJ1-3, is DAMVIQNPRYQVTQFGKPVTLSCSQTLNHNVMYWYQQKSSQAPKLLFHYYDKDFNNEADTPDNFQSRRPNTSFCFLDIRSPGLGDTAMYLCATSRTGSAGPTIYFGEGSWLTVV.

The rearrangement links TRBV2 to TRBJ1-5; no DNA is available, so the TRBD1 call from TCRdb remains unchecked. The CDR3 consists of 15 residues. Germline-derived CDR1 and CDR2 are SNHLY and FYNNEI. CDR3 residues: CASSEEGQLNQPQHF.

The chain uses TRBV20-1 and TRBJ2-2; without DNA, the TCRdb call of TRBD1 cannot be checked. The germline V gene encodes CDR1 DFQATT and CDR2 SNEGSKA (reference sequence). This CDR3 is built from 14 residues. The CDR3: CSARTGPNTGELFF.

J is TRBJ2-3 and V is TRBV21-1; there is no DNA to check the TCRdb D call of TRBD2. TRBV21-1 is a pseudogene. CDR3 length: 16 amino acids. CDR3 sequence: CASSKGGTKDTDTQYF.